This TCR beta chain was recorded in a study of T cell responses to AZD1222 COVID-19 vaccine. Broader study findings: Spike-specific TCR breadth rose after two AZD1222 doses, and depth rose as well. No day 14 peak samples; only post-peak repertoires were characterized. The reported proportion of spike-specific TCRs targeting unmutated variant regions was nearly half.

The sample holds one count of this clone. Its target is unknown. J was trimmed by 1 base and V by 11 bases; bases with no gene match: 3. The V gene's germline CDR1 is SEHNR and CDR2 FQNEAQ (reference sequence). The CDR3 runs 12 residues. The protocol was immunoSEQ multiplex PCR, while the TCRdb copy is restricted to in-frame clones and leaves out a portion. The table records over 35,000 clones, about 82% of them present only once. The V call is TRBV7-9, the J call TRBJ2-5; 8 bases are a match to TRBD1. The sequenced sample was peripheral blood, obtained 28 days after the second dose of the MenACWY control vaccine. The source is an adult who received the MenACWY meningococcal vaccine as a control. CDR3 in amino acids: CAATGGQETQYF. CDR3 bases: TGTGCCGCCACAGGGGGCCAAGAGACCCAGTACTTC.